These T cell receptor beta chains were read from a single sample in a study of T cells expressing NK-cell markers. From its re-call of the 5' RACE reads, TCRdb lists each CDR3 protein once, without DNA. The listing contains a few hundred thousand distinct CDR3 sequences. Sequenced material: blood T cells: a sorted CD56 or NKG2C T cell subset, CD4+ or CD8+ T cells, or bulk PBMC T cells (not recorded which). The receptors stem from a man younger than 35 in good health. The CDR3 runs from the conserved cysteine through the conserved F or W.

TRBV7-6,TRBJ2-2,CASSFIPSVSSAGELFF
TRBV7-2,TRBJ2-7,CASSSRTASYEQYF
TRBV29-1,TRBJ1-1,CSVVVQGAGTEAFF
TRBV5-1,TRBJ2-5,CASSPGLAAFDQETQYF
TRBV29-1,TRBJ1-3,CSVALGTVSGNTIYF
TRBV14,TRBJ1-1,CASSQGERGLNTEAFF
TRBV27,TRBJ2-3,CASSLSRLAGGPDTQYF
TRBV20-1,TRBJ2-5,CSARETRGYWTQYF
TRBV18,TRBJ1-6,CASSPPGRNSPLHF
TRBV18,TRBJ2-6,CASSHNEDGFGANVLTF
TRBV5-1,TRBJ2-1,CASSYYRSRVANEQFF
TRBV23-1,TRBJ2-7,CASSQPDSRGRRYEQYF
TRBV29-1,TRBJ2-1,CSVGGLVGEQFF
TRBV5-1,TRBJ2-3,CASRTSAPPDTQYF
TRBV12-3/TRBV12-4,TRBJ2-5,CASSPAGGPTQYF